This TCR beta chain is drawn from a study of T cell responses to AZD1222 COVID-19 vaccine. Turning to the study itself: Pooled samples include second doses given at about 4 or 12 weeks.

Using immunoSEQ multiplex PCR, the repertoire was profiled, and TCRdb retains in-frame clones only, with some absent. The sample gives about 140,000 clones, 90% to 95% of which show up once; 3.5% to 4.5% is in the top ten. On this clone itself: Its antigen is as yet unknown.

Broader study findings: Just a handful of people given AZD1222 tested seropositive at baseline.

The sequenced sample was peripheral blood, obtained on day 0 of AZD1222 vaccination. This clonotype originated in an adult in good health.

CDR3 region: CASSLRKSGGTEQFF. CDR3 DNA sequence: TGTGCCAGCAGCTTGCGGAAAAGCGGGGGGACGGAGCAGTTCTTC. The genes are TRBV5-6 and TRBJ2-1; 9 positions match TRBD2. Germline assignment: CDR1 SGHDT and CDR2 YYEEEE. The CDR3 is 15 residues long. Trimming cost V 1 base and J 10 bases; bases outside gene matches: 9. Complete variable domain (other parts from reference TRBV5-6 and TRBJ2-1): DAGVTQSPTHLIKTRGQQVTLRCSPKSGHDTVSWYQQALGQGPQFIFQYYEEEERQRGNFPDRFSGHQFPNYSSELNVNALLLGDSALYLCASSLRKSGGTEQFFGPGTRLTVL.